This T cell receptor (beta chain) was recorded in a study of PD-L1 blockade in urothelial cancer. Overall study: Atezolizumab at 1,200 mg intravenously every 3 weeks was started by patients around 2014. Blood analyses occurred 3 weeks (second dose) and 6 weeks post treatment start. Median T cell yield per blood sample was 120,000 to 150,000 cells.

This clone was seen just once. The same CDR3 can be traced to other DNA sequences in this sample. Germline V gene data show CDR1 as SGHDT and CDR2 as YYEEEE. V was clipped by 5 bases and J by 0 bases, with 6 bases between them. This CDR3 spans 12 amino acids. Each PCR had synthetic TCR analog templates added to it as a spike-in. Here immunoSEQ multiplex PCR was the method, and the copy in TCRdb shows in-frame clones only, minus some. The sample lists about 39,000 clones, approximately 90% occurring once. The chain recombines TRBV5-6 with TRBJ2-7; D unresolved. The sample in question was PBMCs, obtained around atezolizumab (anti-PD-L1) treatment. The clonotype originates from a man aged 55 to 70 with urothelial cancer. The DNA for the CDR3 is TGTGCCAGCAGTTCTAGCTCCTACGAGCAGTACTTC. Translation: CASSSSSYEQYF.